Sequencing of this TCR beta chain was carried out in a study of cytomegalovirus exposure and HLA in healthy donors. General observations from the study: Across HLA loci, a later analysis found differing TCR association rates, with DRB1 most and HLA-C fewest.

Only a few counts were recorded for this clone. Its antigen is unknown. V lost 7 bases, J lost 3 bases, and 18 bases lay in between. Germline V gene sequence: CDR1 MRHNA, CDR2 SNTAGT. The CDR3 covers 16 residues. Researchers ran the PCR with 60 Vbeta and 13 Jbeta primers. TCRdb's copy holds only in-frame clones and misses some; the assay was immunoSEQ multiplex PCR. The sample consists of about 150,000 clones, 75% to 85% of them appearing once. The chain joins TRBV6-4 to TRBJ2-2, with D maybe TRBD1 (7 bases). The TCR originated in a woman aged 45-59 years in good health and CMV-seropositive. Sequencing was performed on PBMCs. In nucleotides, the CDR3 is TGTGCCAGCAAGGAGGGGGCAGGCGATGACACCGGGGAGCTGTTTTTT. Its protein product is CASKEGAGDDTGELFF.